The T cell receptor (beta chain) described here comes from a study of T cell responses to AZD1222 COVID-19 vaccine. Some clones are missing from TCRdb's copy, which holds only in-frame ones; the method was immunoSEQ multiplex PCR. The table records 95,000 to 150,000 clones, 70% to 90% of them present only once. V was pared by 3 bases and J by 4 bases, with 1 base of the junction left unmatched. The CDR3 totals 14 residues. Germline CDR1 reads SGDLS; CDR2 reads YYNGEE. Study-wide results and limits: The reported proportion of spike-specific TCRs targeting unmutated variant regions was nearly half.

Points on this clone: The target antigen is unknown.

The sequence derives from an adult in good health. The starting material was peripheral blood, obtained on day 0 of AZD1222 vaccination. This rearrangement joins TRBV9 to TRBJ1-5; 10 bases line up with TRBD1. The CDR3 loop is CASSEGQGNQPQHF. In DNA, the CDR3 is TGTGCCAGCAGCGAGGGACAGGGGAATCAGCCCCAGCATTTT.